Listed here are 2 T cell receptor beta chains from one sample, sequenced in a study of T cell repertoires in cytomegalovirus infection. Via MiXCR, TCRdb re-called the reads, giving one row per CDR3 protein. This sample carries fewer than 550,000 distinct CDR3 sequences, approximately 25% of them seen once, and the ten largest clones take under 15%. The sequencing input was PBMCs. Source of these receptors: a human donor in good health (CMV status not recorded). Some clones in this sample may be carry-over from other donors' samples.

This clonotype was seen a few times. The V gene is TRBV6-5, the J gene TRBJ2-5; 9 positions agree with TRBD2. The CDR3 loop spans 16 amino acids. After removal of 6 bases from V and 6 bases from J, the junction contained 14 bases not matched to a gene. Per the germline V gene, CDR1 is MNHEY and CDR2 is SVGAGI. The chain's CDR3 is CASRDGTSSFGQTQYF. In nucleotides, the CDR3 is TGTGCCAGCAGGGATGGGACTAGCAGTTTTGGGCAGACCCAGTACTTC.

Turning to this clonotype: A much more abundant neighbour one base away suggests this may be a read error. The CDR3 DNA is TGTGCCAGCACCTCCCGCGGGAGAGGCTACAATGAGCAGTCCTTC. Its protein is CASTSRGRGYNEQSF. The V and J genes are TRBV7-2 and TRBJ2-1; 7 bases are shared with TRBD2. The CDR3 is made up of 15 amino acids. Germline lookup yields CDR1 SGHTA and CDR2 FQGNSA.